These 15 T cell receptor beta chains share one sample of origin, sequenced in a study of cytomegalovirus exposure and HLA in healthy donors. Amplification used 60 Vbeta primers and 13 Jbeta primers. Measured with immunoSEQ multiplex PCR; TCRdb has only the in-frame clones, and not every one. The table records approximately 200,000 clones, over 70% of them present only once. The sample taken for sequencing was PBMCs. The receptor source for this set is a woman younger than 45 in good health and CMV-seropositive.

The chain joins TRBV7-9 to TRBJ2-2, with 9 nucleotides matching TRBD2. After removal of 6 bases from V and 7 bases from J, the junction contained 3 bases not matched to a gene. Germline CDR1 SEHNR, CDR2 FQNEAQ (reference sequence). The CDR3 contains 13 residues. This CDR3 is CASRPAGGGELFF. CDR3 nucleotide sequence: TGTGCCAGCAGACCAGCGGGAGGCGGGGAGCTGTTTTTT.

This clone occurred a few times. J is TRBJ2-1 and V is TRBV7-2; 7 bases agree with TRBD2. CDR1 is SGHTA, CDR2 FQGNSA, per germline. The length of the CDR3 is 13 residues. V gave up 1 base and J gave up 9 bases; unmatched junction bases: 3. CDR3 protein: CASSLEWGGEQFF. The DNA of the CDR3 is TGTGCCAGCAGCTTAGAGTGGGGGGGTGAGCAGTTCTTC.

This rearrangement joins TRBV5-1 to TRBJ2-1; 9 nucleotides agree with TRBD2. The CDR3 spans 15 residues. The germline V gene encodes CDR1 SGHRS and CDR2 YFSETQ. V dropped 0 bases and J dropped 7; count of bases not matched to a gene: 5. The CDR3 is CASSLDLREGNEQFF. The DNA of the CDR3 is TGCGCCAGCAGCTTGGATTTGCGGGAGGGGAATGAGCAGTTCTTC.

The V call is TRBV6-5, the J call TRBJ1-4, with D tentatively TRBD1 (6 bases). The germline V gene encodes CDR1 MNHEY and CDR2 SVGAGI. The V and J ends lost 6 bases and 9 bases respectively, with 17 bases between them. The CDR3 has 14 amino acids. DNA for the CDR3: TGTGCCAGCAGCACCAGACAGGTTGGGCAAAAACTGTTTTTT. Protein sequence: CASSTRQVGQKLFF.

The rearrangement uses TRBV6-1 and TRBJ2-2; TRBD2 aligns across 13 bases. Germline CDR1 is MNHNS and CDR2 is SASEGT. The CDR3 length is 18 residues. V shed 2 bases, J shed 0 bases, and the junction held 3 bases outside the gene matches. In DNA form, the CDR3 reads TGTGCCAGCAGTGAAACTAGCGGGAGGGCCGCGAACACCGGGGAGCTGTTTTTT. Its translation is CASSETSGRAANTGELFF.

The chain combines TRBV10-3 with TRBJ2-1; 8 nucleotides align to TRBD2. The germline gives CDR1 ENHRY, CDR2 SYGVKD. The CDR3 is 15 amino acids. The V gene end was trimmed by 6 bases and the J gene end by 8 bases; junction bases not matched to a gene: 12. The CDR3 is CAIRGGSGSVDEQFF. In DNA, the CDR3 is TGTGCCATCAGGGGAGGAAGCGGGAGTGTGGATGAGCAGTTCTTC.

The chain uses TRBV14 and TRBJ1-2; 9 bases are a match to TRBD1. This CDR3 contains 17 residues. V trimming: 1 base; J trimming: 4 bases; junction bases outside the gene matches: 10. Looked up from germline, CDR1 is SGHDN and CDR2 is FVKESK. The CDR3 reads CASSQGRQGERSYGYTF. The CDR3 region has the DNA TGTGCCAGCAGCCAAGGAAGACAGGGGGAGAGGAGCTATGGCTACACCTTC.

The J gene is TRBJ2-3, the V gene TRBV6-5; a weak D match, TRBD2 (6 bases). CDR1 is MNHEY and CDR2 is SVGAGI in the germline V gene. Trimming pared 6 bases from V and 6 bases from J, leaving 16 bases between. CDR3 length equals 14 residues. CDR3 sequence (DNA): TGTGCCAGCAGGGCGGGACTGCGAGCGGATACGCAGTATTTT. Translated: CASRAGLRADTQYF.

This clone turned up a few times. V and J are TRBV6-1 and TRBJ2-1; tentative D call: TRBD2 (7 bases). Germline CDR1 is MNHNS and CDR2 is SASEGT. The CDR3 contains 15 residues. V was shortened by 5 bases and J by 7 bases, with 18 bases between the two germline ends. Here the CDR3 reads CASSSAGAGGNEQFF. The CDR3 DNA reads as TGTGCCAGCAGTTCTGCGGGGGCCGGGGGAAATGAGCAGTTCTTC.

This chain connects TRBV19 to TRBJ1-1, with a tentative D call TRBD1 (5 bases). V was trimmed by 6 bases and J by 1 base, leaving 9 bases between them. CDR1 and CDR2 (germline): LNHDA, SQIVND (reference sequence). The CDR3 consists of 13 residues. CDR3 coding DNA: TGTGCCAGTAGGGGGGGTTCGAACACTGAAGCTTTCTTT. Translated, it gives CASRGGSNTEAFF.

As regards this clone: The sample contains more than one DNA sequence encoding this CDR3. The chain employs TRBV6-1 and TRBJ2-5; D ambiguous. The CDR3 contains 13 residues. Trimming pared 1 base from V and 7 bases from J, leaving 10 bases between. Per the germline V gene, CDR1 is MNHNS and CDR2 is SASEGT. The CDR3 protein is CASSEGSSGTQYF. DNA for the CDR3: TGTGCCAGCAGTGAAGGCTCGAGTGGGACCCAGTACTTC.

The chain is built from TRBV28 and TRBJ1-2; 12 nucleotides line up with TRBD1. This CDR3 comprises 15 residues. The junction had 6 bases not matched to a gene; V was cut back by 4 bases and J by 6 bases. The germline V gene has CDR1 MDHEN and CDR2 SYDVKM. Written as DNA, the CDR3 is TGTGCCAGCAGTTCTCCGGGACAGGGGGCGAATGGCTACACCTTC. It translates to CASSSPGQGANGYTF.

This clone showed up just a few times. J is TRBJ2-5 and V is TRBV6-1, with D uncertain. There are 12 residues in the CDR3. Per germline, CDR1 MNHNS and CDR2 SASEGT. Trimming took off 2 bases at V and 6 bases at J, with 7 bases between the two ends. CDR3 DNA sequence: TGTGCCAGCAGTGAAATGAGGAAGACCCAGTACTTC. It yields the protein CASSEMRKTQYF.

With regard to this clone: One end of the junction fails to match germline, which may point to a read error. The CDR3 DNA reads TGTTCCAGCAGCCTACAGTACAGGGAGACCTCCTACAATGAGCAGTTCTTC. Amino acid sequence: CSSSLQYRETSYNEQFF. The chain uses TRBV7-9 and TRBJ2-1, with D tentatively TRBD1 (6 bases). Germline-derived CDR1 and CDR2 are SEHNR and FQNEAQ (reference sequence). This CDR3 region has 17 residues.

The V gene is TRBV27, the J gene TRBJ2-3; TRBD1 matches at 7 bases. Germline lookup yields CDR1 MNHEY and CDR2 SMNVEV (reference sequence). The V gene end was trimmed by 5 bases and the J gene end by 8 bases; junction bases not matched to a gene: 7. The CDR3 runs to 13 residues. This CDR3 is CASSHDRVGTQYF. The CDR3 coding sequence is TGTGCCAGCAGTCACGACAGGGTAGGTACGCAGTATTTT.